The present TCR beta chain was sequenced within a study of CD8 T cells in ankylosing spondylitis. The CDR3 runs to 16 residues. V was trimmed by 1 base and J by 0 bases, leaving 10 bases between them. The germline gives CDR1 SGHVS, CDR2 FNYEAQ. As the method for making TCR beta libraries, quantitative 5'-RACE with molecular barcodes was used. Each CDR3 protein gets one entry after TCRdb re-called the 5' RACE reads with MiXCR. The sample holds 250,000 to 300,000 distinct CDR3 sequences, around 20% seen once. This clonotype was recorded many times. Its target is not known. General study points: Existing reports had already noted some motif variants in reactive arthritis synovial fluid and blood. Peripheral blood samples showed relatively rare disease-linked clones, and these clones were CD8+. Seven to nine highly homologous variants formed a TCR beta motif that appeared characteristic of ankylosing spondylitis blood.

The sequence was collected from a male donor with ankylosing spondylitis or in good health (not recorded which). This chain uses TRBV7-6 with TRBJ1-3; maybe TRBD1 (6 bases). Source material: blood, either unsorted or a sorted T cell fraction (not recorded which). The CDR3 here is CASSLEGGFSGNTIYF. CDR3 bases: TGTGCCAGCAGCTTAGAGGGGGGATTCTCTGGAAACACCATATATTTT.